These 21 T cell receptor beta chains originate from one sample sequenced in a study of cytomegalovirus exposure and HLA in healthy donors. Use of 60 Vbeta and 13 Jbeta primers characterized the PCR. TCRdb's copy holds only in-frame clones and misses some; the assay was immunoSEQ multiplex PCR. The sample shows about 120,000 clones, around 80% of them seen only once. The sequenced material came from PBMCs. These receptors all come from a young man in good health and CMV-seropositive.

There are a few counts of this clone. This chain joins TRBV29-1 and TRBJ2-7, with TRBD1 identical over 9 bases. Germline V gene data show CDR1 as SQVTM and CDR2 as ANQGSEA. Trimming at V came to 4 bases and at J to 5 bases, leaving 3 bases not matched to a gene. This CDR3 has 12 amino acids. DNA of the CDR3: TGCAGCGTTGGGGACAGGGATGACGAGCAGTACTTC. Its translation is CSVGDRDDEQYF.

The gene calls are TRBV7-5 and TRBJ2-7; no DNA check was done on the table's D call, TRBD1. TRBV7-5 corresponds to a pseudogene. The CDR3 is 15 amino acids. CDR3 DNA: TGTGCCAGAAGCTTAGCGGGGACATCGAGCAACGAGCAGTACTTC. It yields the protein CARSLAGTSSNEQYF.

This chain joins TRBV28 and TRBJ1-2; 7 nucleotides line up with TRBD1. Germline CDR1 and CDR2: MDHEN and SYDVKM. V lost 6 bases, J lost 1 base, and 14 bases stayed unmatched. The CDR3 is made up of 17 amino acids. CDR3 bases: TGTGCCAGCAGCCCACCGCTATACAGGGGAGTTAACTATGGCTACACCTTC. Protein product: CASSPPLYRGVNYGYTF.

The table lists this clone with a count of one. The V and J genes are TRBV30 and TRBJ2-7, with 7 bases matching TRBD1. V lost 1 base to trimming and J lost 2 bases; unmatched junction nucleotides: 5. This CDR3 is built from 14 residues. The germline V gene encodes CDR1 GTSNPN and CDR2 SVGIG (reference sequence). Written as DNA, the CDR3 is TGTGCCTGGAGTGACGACAGGGCTCCCTACGAGCAGTACTTC. Translation gives CAWSDDRAPYEQYF.

CDR3 DNA: TGTGCCAGCAGCTTATGGTTTAGTTCCCTAGAGCAGTTCTTC. Translated, it gives CASSLWFSSLEQFF. The rearrangement uses TRBV11-2 and TRBJ2-1; D remains unclear. The V gene lost 2 bases and the J gene lost 10 bases, with 15 bases spanning the gap. This CDR3 comprises 14 residues. The V gene's germline CDR1 is SGHAT and CDR2 FQNNGV. The full variable domain, rest sourced from reference TRBV11-2 and TRBJ2-1, is EAGVAQSPRYKIIEKRQSVAFWCNPISGHATLYWYQQILGQGPKLLIQFQNNGVVDDSQLPKDRFSAERLKGVDSTLKIQPAKLEDSAVYLCASSLWFSSLEQFFGPGTRLTVL.

The chain couples TRBV7-2 to TRBJ2-7; TRBD2 matches 8 bases. The CDR3 is 14 residues long. Germline loops: CDR1 SGHTA, CDR2 FQGNSA. V trimming: 2 bases; J trimming: 3 bases; junction bases outside the gene matches: 3. Written as DNA, the CDR3 is TGTGCCAGCAGCTTACTCCTAGCGGGCTACGAGCAGTACTTC. Its translation: CASSLLLAGYEQYF.

V is TRBV28 and J is TRBJ2-7; 8 bases are a match to TRBD1. With V trimmed by 1 base and J by 5 bases, 10 bases remained unmatched. From germline, CDR1 is MDHEN and CDR2 SYDVKM. The length of the CDR3 is 16 residues. The CDR3 loop is CASSLSGQGARDEQYF. The CDR3 nucleotides are TGTGCCAGCAGTTTATCAGGTCAGGGGGCGAGGGACGAGCAGTACTTC.

The chain links TRBV10-3 to TRBJ2-7; 9 bases line up with TRBD1. Germline V gives CDR1 ENHRY, CDR2 SYGVKD. The CDR3 runs to 15 residues. The ends lost 6 bases at V and 4 bases at J; junction bases unmatched: 10. The chain's CDR3 is CAIRTPGQGLYEQYF. CDR3 coding DNA: TGTGCCATCAGGACACCGGGACAGGGCCTATACGAGCAGTACTTC.

V and J are TRBV7-9 and TRBJ2-5; 11 bases are a match to TRBD1. With 4 bases clipped from V and 5 bases from J, the junction kept 6 bases outside the gene matches. There are 15 residues in the CDR3. Germline-derived CDR1 and CDR2 are SEHNR and FQNEAQ (reference sequence). The CDR3 DNA reads as TGTGCCAGCAGCTCCCGGGACAGGGGGTCGGAGACCCAGTACTTC. This sequence encodes CASSSRDRGSETQYF.

J is TRBJ2-5 and V is TRBV9; 8 bases are a match to TRBD1. With the DNA end fitting TRBJ2-7 better, the J assignment may be wrong. The CDR3 covers 17 residues. CDR1 is SGDLS and CDR2 is YYNGEE in the germline V gene. The CDR3 nucleotides read TGTGCCAGCAGCGTAGCAGGGACAGGATATGGGGCCTACGAGCAGTACTTC. Translation: CASSVAGTGYGAYEQYF.

The V and J genes are TRBV14 and TRBJ2-6; D not certain. This CDR3 spans 13 amino acids. The germline V gene encodes CDR1 SGHDN and CDR2 FVKESK. Trimming pared 7 bases from V and 2 bases from J, leaving 6 bases between. CDR3 sequence: CASKETGANVLTF. The CDR3 DNA is TGTGCCAGCAAAGAGACTGGGGCCAACGTCCTGACTTTC.

The chain is built from TRBV5-6 and TRBJ2-3; no clear D. CDR3 length: 14 amino acids. V was trimmed by 0 bases and J by 3 bases, leaving 8 bases between them. CDR1 is SGHDT and CDR2 is YYEEEE in the germline V gene. The CDR3 region is CASSLVYGTDTQYF. The CDR3 DNA is TGTGCCAGCAGCTTGGTCTACGGGACAGATACGCAGTATTTT.

The chain employs TRBV5-1 and TRBJ2-1; 9 bases line up with TRBD1. The CDR3 consists of 15 residues. Per the germline V gene, CDR1 is SGHRS and CDR2 is YFSETQ. J lost 10 bases, V lost 2 bases, and 10 bases had no gene match. The CDR3 region is CASSLTGTGREEQFF. The CDR3 bases are TGCGCCAGCAGCTTAACCGGGACAGGGCGTGAGGAGCAGTTCTTC.

This clone has just a few counts. V usage is TRBV30 and J usage is TRBJ2-2; D is unclear. The V and J ends lost 4 bases and 1 base respectively, with 4 bases between them. The CDR3 has 12 amino acids. Germline V gene data show CDR1 as GTSNPN and CDR2 as SVGIG (reference sequence). CDR3 DNA: TGTGCCTGGAACGGGAACACCGGGGAGCTGTTTTTT. It encodes CAWNGNTGELFF.

This rearrangement joins TRBV28 to TRBJ2-1; D gene ambiguous. From germline, CDR1 is MDHEN and CDR2 SYDVKM. The length of the CDR3 is 14 residues. Trimming pared 4 bases from V and 2 bases from J, leaving 9 bases between. DNA of the CDR3: TGTGCCAGCAGTTCCCCGGTAACCTACAATGAGCAGTTCTTC. As protein: CASSSPVTYNEQFF.

The rearrangement joins TRBV5-1 to TRBJ2-1; TRBD2 agrees at 10 bases. This CDR3 has 15 amino acids. CDR1 SGHRS and CDR2 YFSETQ come from the germline V gene. V trimming: 4 bases; J trimming: 5 bases; junction bases outside the gene matches: 6. The CDR3 protein is CASSPGLADDNEQFF. CDR3 in DNA: TGCGCCAGCAGCCCTGGACTAGCGGACGACAATGAGCAGTTCTTC.

The CDR3, as DNA: TGTGCCAGCAGTCAGTGGACTAGCGGAAACAATGAGCAGTTCTTC. It is translated as CASSQWTSGNNEQFF. The chain links TRBV2 to TRBJ2-1, with TRBD2 identical over 10 bases. Unmatched junction bases numbered 6, after V lost 5 bases and J lost 5 bases. This CDR3 contains 15 residues. Germline V lookup: CDR1 SNHLY, CDR2 FYNNEI.

The chain carries TRBV7-2 and TRBJ1-5; 8 nucleotides align to TRBD1. In germline, CDR1 is SGHTA, CDR2 FQGNSA. The CDR3 extends over 15 amino acids. V shed 2 bases and J 6 bases; nucleotides not matched to a gene: 6. The CDR3 DNA reads as TGTGCCAGCAGCTTACAACAGGGGGTTGGTCAGCCCCAGCATTTT. Residues: CASSLQQGVGQPQHF.

This clone turned up a few times. In nucleotides, the CDR3 is TGTGCCAGCAGCCAAGGAATGCTTGGCTGGGGGGGGCAAGAGACCCAGTACTTC. This sequence encodes CASSQGMLGWGGQETQYF. The chain has TRBV14 and TRBJ2-5, with 7 bases aligning to TRBD2. The J segment lost 2 bases and the V segment lost 1 base, leaving 13 bases of the junction unmatched. Germline CDR1 and CDR2: SGHDN and FVKESK. The CDR3 totals 18 residues.

The V call is TRBV7-8, the J call TRBJ2-3; 13 bases align to TRBD2. The junction had 2 bases not matched to a gene; V was cut back by 5 bases and J by 3 bases. The CDR3 extends over 15 amino acids. CDR1 is SGHVS and CDR2 is FQNEAQ in the germline V gene. The CDR3 loop is CASSRTSGSTDTQYF. In DNA, the CDR3 is TGTGCCAGCAGCCGGACTAGCGGGAGTACAGATACGCAGTATTTT.

The chain uses TRBV12-5 and TRBJ2-3; D not resolved. Trimming cost V 1 base and J 2 bases, with 7 bases left between them. CDR3 length equals 14 residues. Germline loops: CDR1 LGHNT, CDR2 FRNRAP. CDR3: CASGLGLLTDTQYF. The CDR3 DNA sequence: TGTGCTAGTGGTTTGGGACTCCTCACAGATACGCAGTATTTT.